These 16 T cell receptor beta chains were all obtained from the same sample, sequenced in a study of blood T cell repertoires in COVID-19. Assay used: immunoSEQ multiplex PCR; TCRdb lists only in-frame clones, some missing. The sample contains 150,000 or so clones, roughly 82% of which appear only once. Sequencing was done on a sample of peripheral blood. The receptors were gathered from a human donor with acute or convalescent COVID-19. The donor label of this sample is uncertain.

The CDR3, as DNA: TGCGCCAGCAGCCGGACACAGGAGAACACTGAAGCTTTCTTT. This encodes CASSRTQENTEAFF. The chain couples TRBV4-3 to TRBJ1-1, with D possibly matching TRBD1 (5 bases). Trimming pared 4 bases from V and 1 base from J, leaving 10 bases between. CDR3 length: 14 amino acids. The germline V gene has CDR1 LGHNA and CDR2 YSLEER.

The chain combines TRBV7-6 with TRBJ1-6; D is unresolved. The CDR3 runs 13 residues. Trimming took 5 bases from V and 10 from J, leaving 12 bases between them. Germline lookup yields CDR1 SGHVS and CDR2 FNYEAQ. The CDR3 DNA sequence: TGTGCCAGCAGCCAGACTAATTCCTCACCCCTCCACTTT. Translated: CASSQTNSSPLHF.

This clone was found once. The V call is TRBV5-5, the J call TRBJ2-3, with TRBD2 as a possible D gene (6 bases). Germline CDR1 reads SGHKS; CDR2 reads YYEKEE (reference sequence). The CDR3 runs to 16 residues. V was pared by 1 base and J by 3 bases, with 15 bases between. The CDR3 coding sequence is TGTGCCAGCAGCTTGCAGTATGCGGGGATAACAGATACGCAGTATTTT. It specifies CASSLQYAGITDTQYF.

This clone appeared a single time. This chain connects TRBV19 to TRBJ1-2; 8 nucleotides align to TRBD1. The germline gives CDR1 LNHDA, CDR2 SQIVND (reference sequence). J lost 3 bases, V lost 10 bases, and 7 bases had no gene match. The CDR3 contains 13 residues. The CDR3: CAIKTGDHYGYTF. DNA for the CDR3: TGTGCCATCAAGACAGGGGACCACTATGGCTACACCTTC.

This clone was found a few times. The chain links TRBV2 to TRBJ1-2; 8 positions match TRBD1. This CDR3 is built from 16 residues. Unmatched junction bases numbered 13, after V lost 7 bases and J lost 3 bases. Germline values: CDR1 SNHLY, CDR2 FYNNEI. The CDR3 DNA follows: TGTGCCAGCACACTGGCAAGACAGGGGATGGACTATGGCTACACCTTC. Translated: CASTLARQGMDYGYTF.

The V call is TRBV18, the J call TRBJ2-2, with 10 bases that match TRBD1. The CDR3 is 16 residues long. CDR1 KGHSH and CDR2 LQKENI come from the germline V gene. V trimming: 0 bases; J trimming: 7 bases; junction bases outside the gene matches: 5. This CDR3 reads CASSPPGQGIGGELFF. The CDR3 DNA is TGTGCCAGCTCACCACCGGGACAGGGGATTGGCGGGGAGCTGTTTTTT.

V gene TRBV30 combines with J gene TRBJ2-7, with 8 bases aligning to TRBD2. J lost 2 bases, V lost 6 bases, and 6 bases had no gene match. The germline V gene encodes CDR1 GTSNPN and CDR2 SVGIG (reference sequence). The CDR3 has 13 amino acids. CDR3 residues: CACSGAAAYEQYF. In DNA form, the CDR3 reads TGTGCCTGTAGCGGGGCGGCGGCCTACGAGCAGTACTTC.

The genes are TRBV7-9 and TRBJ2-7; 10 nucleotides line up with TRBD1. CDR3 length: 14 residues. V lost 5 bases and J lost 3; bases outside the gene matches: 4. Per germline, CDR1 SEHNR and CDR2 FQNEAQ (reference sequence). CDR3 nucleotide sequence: TGTGCCAGCAGCGTGACAGGGGGCGGCTACGAGCAGTACTTC. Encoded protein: CASSVTGGGYEQYF.

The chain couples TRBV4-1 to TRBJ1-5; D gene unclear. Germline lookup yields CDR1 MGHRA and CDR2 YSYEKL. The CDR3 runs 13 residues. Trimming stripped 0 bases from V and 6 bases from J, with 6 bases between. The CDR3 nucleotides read TGCGCCAGCAGCCAAGACTTAGCTCAGCCCCAGCATTTT. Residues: CASSQDLAQPQHF.

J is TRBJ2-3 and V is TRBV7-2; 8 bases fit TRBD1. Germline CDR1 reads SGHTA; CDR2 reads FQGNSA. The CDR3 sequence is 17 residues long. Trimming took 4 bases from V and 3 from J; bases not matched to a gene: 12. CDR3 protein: CASSSAAGGAQTDTQYF. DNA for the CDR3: TGTGCCAGCAGCTCAGCGGCAGGGGGCGCACAGACAGATACGCAGTATTTT.

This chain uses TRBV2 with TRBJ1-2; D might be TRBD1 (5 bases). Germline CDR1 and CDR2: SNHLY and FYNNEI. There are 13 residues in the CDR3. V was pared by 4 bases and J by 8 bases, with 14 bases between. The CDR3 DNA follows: TGTGCCAGCAGTGGGGGCTATGGGGTCGGCTACACCTTC. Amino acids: CASSGGYGVGYTF. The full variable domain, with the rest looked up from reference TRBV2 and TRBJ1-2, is EPEVTQTPSHQVTQMGQEVILRCVPISNHLYFYWYRQILGQKVEFLVSFYNNEISEKSEIFDDQFSVERPDGSNFTLKIRSTKLEDSAMYFCASSGGYGVGYTFGSGTRLTVV.

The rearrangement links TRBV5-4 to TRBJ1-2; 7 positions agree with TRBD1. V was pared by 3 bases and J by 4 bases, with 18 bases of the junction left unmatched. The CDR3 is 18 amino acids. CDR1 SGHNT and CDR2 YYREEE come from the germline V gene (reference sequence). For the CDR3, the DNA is TGTGCCAGCAGCTCCCAGACCGGGACAGTTAAAATCGGCTATGGCTACACCTTC. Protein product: CASSSQTGTVKIGYGYTF. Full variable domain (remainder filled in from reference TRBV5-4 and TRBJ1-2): ETGVTQSPTHLIKTRGQQVTLRCSSQSGHNTVSWYQQALGQGPQFIFQYYREEENGRGNFPPRFSGLQFPNYSSELNVNALELDDSALYLCASSSQTGTVKIGYGYTFGSGTRLTVV.

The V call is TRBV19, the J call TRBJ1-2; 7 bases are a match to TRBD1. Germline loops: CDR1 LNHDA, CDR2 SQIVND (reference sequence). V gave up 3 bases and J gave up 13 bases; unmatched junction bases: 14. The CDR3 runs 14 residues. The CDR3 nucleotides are TGTGCCAGTAGTATCGGGATTCGGACAGGCGGGTTCACCTTC. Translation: CASSIGIRTGGFTF.

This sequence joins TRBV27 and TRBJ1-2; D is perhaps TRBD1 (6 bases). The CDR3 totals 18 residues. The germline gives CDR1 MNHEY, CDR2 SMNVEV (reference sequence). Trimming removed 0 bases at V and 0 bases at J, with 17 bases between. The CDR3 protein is CASSLSGGPWGPNYGYTF. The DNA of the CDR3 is TGTGCCAGCAGTTTATCTGGCGGCCCTTGGGGGCCTAACTATGGCTACACCTTC.

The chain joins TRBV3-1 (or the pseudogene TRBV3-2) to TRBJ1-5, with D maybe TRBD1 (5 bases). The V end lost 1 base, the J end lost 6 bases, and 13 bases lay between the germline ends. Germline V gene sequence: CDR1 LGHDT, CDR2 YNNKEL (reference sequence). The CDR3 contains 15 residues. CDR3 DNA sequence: TGTGCCAGCAGCCAAGGGGGACTGAGGGGTCAGCCCCAGCATTTT. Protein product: CASSQGGLRGQPQHF.

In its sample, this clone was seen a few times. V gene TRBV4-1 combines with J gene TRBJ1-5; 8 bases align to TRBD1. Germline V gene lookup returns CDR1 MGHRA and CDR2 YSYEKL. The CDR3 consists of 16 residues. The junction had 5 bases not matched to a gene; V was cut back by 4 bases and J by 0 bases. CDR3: CASSLQGGFSNQPQHF. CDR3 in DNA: TGCGCCAGCAGCCTACAGGGGGGATTTAGCAATCAGCCCCAGCATTTT.